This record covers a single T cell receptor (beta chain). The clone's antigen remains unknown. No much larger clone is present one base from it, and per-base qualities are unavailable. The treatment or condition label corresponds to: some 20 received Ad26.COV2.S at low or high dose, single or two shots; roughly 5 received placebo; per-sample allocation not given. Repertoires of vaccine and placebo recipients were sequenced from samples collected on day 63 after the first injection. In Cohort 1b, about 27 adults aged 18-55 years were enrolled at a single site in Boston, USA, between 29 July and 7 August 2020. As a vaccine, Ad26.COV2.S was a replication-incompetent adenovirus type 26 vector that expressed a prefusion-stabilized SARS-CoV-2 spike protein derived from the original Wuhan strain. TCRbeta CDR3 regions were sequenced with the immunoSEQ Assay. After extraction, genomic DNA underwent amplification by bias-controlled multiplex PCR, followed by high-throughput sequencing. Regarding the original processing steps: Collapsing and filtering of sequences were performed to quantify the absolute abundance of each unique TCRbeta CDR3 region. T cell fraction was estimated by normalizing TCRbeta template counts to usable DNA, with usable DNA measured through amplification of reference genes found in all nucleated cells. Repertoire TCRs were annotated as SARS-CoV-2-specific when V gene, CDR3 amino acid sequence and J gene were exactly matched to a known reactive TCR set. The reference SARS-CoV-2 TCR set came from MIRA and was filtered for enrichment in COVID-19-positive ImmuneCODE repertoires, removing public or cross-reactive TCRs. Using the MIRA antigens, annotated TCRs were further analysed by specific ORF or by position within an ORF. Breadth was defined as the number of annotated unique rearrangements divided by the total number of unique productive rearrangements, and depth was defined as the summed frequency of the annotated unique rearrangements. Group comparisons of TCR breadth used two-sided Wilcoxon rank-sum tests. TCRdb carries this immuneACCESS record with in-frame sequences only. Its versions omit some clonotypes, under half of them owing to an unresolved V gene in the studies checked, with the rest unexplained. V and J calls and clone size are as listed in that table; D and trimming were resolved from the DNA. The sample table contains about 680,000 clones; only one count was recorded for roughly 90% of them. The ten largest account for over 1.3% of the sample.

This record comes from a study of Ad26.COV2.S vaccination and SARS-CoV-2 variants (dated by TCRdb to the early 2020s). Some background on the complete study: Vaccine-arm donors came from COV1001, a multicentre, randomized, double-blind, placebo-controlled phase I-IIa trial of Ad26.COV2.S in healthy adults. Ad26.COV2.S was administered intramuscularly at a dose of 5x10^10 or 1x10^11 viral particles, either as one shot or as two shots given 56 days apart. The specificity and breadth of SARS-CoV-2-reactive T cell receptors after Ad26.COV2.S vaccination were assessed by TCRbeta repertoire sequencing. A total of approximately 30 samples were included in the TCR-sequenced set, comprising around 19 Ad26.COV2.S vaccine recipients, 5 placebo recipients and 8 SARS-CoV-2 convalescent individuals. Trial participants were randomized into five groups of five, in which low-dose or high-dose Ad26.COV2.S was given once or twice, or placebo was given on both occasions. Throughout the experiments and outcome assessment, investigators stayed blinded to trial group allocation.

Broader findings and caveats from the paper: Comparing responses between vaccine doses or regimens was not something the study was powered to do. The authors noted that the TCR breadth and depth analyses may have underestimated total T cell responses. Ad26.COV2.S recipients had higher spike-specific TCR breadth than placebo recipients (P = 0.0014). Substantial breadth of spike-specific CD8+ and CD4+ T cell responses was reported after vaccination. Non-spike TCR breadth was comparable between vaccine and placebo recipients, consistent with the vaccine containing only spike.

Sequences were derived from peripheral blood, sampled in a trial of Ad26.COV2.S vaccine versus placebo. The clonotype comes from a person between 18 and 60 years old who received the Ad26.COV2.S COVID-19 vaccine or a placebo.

The nucleotide sequence is given as TGTGCCAGCAGTTTATCGATTTCTTGGGGACACTTGCCTGAAAAACTGTTTTTT. Its product reads: CASSLSISWGHLPEKLFF. The V and J segments used are TRBV27 and TRBJ1-4; TRBD1 is a possible D gene, resting on 6 matching bases. As encoded in the germline V gene (reference sequence), CDR1 is MNHEY while CDR2 is SMNVEV. The CDR3 measures 18 amino acids from cysteine to phenylalanine. Only CDR3 DNA is held: 54 bases, read in frame from base 1. V is pared back by 0 bases and J by 7 bases, with 21 bases lying between the germline termini.